This T cell receptor (beta chain) emerged from a study of shared clonotypes between healthy human individuals. Profiling relied on immunoSEQ multiplex PCR, and the TCRdb table lists in-frame clones only, not all of them. The data show roughly 2,000,000 clones, with around 93% seen just once and about 1.7% held by the top ten. Worth noting for this clone: Its matching antigen is unknown.

Naivety among CD8 cells was defined by CD45RO negativity and positive CCR7 selection, thereby excluding terminally differentiated effector memory CD45RA+ cells. Whole-study findings and limits: Non-shared clonotypes had lower generation probabilities than those shared by all four donors.

The sample consisted of naive CD8+ T cells from PBMCs. This TCR was recovered from a man between 18 and 35 years old in good health. Some clones in this sample may be carry-over from other donors' samples.

The CDR3 nucleotides are TGCGCCAGCAGCCAAGAACCCGACAGGGCCTACGAGCAGTACTTC. The encoded protein is CASSQEPDRAYEQYF. The chain is built from TRBV4-3 and TRBJ2-7; 7 nucleotides align to TRBD1. V trimming: 0 bases; J trimming: 2 bases; junction bases outside the gene matches: 4. CDR3 length equals 15 residues. In germline, CDR1 is LGHNA, CDR2 YSLEER.